A selection of T cell receptor beta chains follows, all from one sample in a study of T-cell memory formation after mild COVID-19. TCRdb redid the calling of the 5' RACE reads with MiXCR, one entry per CDR3 protein. This sample carries some 210,000 distinct CDR3 sequences, roughly a tenth of them seen once, and the ten largest clones take 3% to 3.5%. The sequencing sample was made of PBMCs or a T cell subset sorted from them (not recorded which). These receptors all stem from a man aged 18 to 29 who had mild COVID-19 (a few samples of this study predate the infection). Cell type and time point are not known. The CDR3 runs from the conserved cysteine through the conserved F or W. Fields, in order: clone size, D gene, CDR3 length, V gene, J gene, CDR3 protein, CDR3 DNA. The D gene is left open where the match is weak. A row's size may be missing; if present it is once, few, many or a size class.

>few|TRBD2|13|TRBV7-3|TRBJ2-5
CASSLREGETQYF
TGTGCCAGCAGCTTGCGGGAGGGCGAGACCCAGTACTTC
>NA|NA|13|TRBV24-1|TRBJ2-2
CATQGWGDGELFF
TGTGCCACCCAAGGTTGGGGCGACGGGGAGCTGTTTTTT
>NA|TRBD2|16|TRBV4-3|TRBJ2-3
CASSQDAAGGRDTQYF
TGCGCCAGCAGCCAAGATGCGGCGGGGGGCCGAGATACGCAGTATTTT
>many|NA|15|TRBV9|TRBJ2-1
CASSGLGGGYNEQFF
TGTGCCAGCAGCGGTTTGGGGGGCGGTTACAATGAGCAGTTCTTC
>few|NA|13|TRBV7-9|TRBJ2-2
CASSGPNTGELFF
TGTGCCAGCAGCGGACCCAACACCGGGGAGCTGTTTTTT
>NA|NA|12|TRBV27|TRBJ1-2
CASSFQGNGYTF
TGTGCCAGCAGTTTTCAGGGGAATGGCTACACCTTC
>NA|NA|14|TRBV11-1|TRBJ1-1
CASSLARRDYKAFF
TGTGCCAGCAGCTTAGCGCGGCGGGATTACAAAGCTTTCTTT
>few|TRBD2|15|TRBV29-1|TRBJ2-7
CSATTRGGWGGEQYF
TGCAGCGCAACGACCCGGGGAGGGTGGGGTGGCGAGCAGTACTTC
>many|NA|16|TRBV5-1|TRBJ2-1
CASSRTSVGDYNEQFF
TGCGCCAGCAGCCGAACCTCGGTCGGAGACTACAATGAGCAGTTCTTC
>many|NA|12|TRBV5-1|TRBJ2-5
CASSFYGETQYF
TGCGCCAGCAGCTTCTATGGCGAGACCCAGTACTTC
>few|NA|15|TRBV12-3/TRBV12-4|TRBJ2-1
CASGSRVGSYNEQFF
TGTGCCAGCGGCTCCCGGGTAGGCTCCTACAATGAGCAGTTCTTC
>NA|TRBD1|12|TRBV2|TRBJ2-1
CATGGQGGEQFF
TGTGCCACGGGGGGACAGGGCGGTGAGCAGTTCTTC
>NA|TRBD1|15|TRBV7-2|TRBJ1-2
CASSLESTGGGGYTF
TGTGCCAGCAGCTTAGAGTCAACAGGGGGTGGGGGCTACACCTTC
>few|NA|12|TRBV7-9|TRBJ1-5
CASSFAPGPQHF
TGTGCCAGCAGCTTCGCTCCCGGGCCCCAGCATTTT
>NA|TRBD2|20|TRBV7-2|TRBJ2-3
CASSLARTSGYASPADTQYF
TGTGCCAGCAGCTTAGCCAGGACTAGCGGTTACGCCTCCCCGGCAGATACGCAGTATTTT
>few|TRBD2|16|TRBV6-5|TRBJ2-3
CASSDTSGTTTGTQYF
TGTGCCAGCAGTGATACTAGCGGAACGACCACCGGCACGCAGTATTTT
>NA|NA|12|TRBV3-1|TRBJ1-5
CASSRAGQPQHF
TGTGCCAGCAGCCGCGCCGGTCAGCCCCAGCATTTT
>NA|NA|14|TRBV5-1|TRBJ2-7
CASSLLPRSYEQYF
TGCGCCAGCAGCTTGCTGCCCAGGTCCTACGAGCAGTACTTC
>few|NA|14|TRBV20-1|TRBJ1-6
CSARVSGANSPLHF
TGCAGTGCTAGAGTTAGCGGGGCCAACTCACCCCTCCACTTT
>NA|NA|13|TRBV29-1|TRBJ2-3
CSVGPGGTDTQYF
TGCAGCGTTGGTCCCGGCGGCACAGATACGCAGTATTTT
>few|TRBD1|16|TRBV5-1|TRBJ1-2
CASSLDPGGTNYGYTF
TGCGCCAGCAGCTTGGATCCAGGGGGGACTAACTATGGCTACACCTTC
>few|NA|15|TRBV25-1|TRBJ2-2
CASSDPGPNTGELFF
TGTGCCAGCAGTGACCCCGGACCGAACACCGGGGAGCTGTTTTTT
>NA|NA|15|TRBV6-5|TRBJ2-2
CASSRMDSRGGELFF
TGTGCCAGCAGCCGGATGGACAGTCGGGGCGGGGAGCTGTTTTTT
>many|NA|14|TRBV7-2|TRBJ2-3
CASSSEGSGDTQYF
TGTGCCAGCAGCTCTGAAGGTAGCGGTGATACGCAGTATTTT
>NA|NA|17|TRBV21-1|TRBJ2-1
CASSAGGGRPFYNEQFF
TGTGCCAGCAGCGCCGGAGGAGGACGGCCGTTCTACAATGAGCAGTTCTTC
>many|NA|11|TRBV12-3/TRBV12-4|TRBJ1-1
CASRLTGEAFF
TGTGCCAGCAGACTTACAGGGGAAGCTTTCTTT
>many|NA|12|TRBV5-1|TRBJ2-3
CASSSLTDTQYF
TGCGCCAGCAGCTCACTCACAGATACGCAGTATTTT